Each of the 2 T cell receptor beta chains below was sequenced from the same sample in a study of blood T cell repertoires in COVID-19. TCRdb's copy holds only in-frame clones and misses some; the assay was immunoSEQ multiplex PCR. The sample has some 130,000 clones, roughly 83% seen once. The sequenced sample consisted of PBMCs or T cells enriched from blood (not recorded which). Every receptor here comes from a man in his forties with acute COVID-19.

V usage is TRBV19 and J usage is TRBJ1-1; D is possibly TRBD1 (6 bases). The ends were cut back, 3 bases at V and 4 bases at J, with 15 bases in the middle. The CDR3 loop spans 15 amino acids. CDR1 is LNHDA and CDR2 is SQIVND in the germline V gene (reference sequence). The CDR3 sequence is CASSISREGGTEAFF. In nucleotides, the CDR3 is TGTGCCAGTAGTATTTCCCGGGAGGGGGGCACTGAAGCTTTCTTT.

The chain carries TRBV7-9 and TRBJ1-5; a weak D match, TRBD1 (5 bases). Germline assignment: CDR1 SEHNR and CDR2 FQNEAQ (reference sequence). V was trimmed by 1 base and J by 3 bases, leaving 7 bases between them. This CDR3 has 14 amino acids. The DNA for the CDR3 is TGTGCCAGCAGCTTAGGGGACTACAATCAGCCCCAGCATTTT. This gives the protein CASSLGDYNQPQHF.